These T cell receptor beta chains were read from a single sample in a study of shared clonotypes between healthy human individuals. TCRdb's table, derived via immunoSEQ multiplex PCR, lists solely in-frame clones and lacks some. The sample records approximately 2,300,000 clones, under 95% being singletons. Material for sequencing was naive CD4+ T cells from PBMCs. The receptors derive from a man aged 18 to 29 in good health. Some clones in this sample may be carry-over from other donors' samples. CDR3s include the opening cysteine and the closing phenylalanine or tryptophan.

12 | TRBJ1-2 | TRBV30 | CAWVGANYGYTF
13 | TRBJ1-2 | TRBV9 | CASSGASNYGYTF
11 | TRBJ1-1 | TRBV20-1 | CSASRDTEAFF
16 | TRBJ1-5 | TRBV6-4 | CASMGRGVYSNQPQHF
15 | TRBJ2-7 | TRBV5-6 | CASSLQGPTSYEQYF
15 | TRBJ2-1 | TRBV5-4 | CASSSAKEGSHEQFF
18 | TRBJ1-3 | TRBV19 | CASSRRPGGFGPGNTIYF
12 | TRBJ2-1 | TRBV14 | CASSHNRAIQFF
15 | TRBJ1-3 | TRBV28 | CASRKSGTAGNTIYF
14 | TRBJ1-4 | TRBV10-1 | CASSDNIHREKLFF
17 | TRBJ2-5 | TRBV5-6 | CASSLARDRGLQETQYF
15 | TRBJ2-3 | TRBV10-1 | CASRAGTRRADTQYF
13 | TRBJ1-1 | TRBV7-8 | CASSLGPRTEAFF
14 | TRBJ2-1 | TRBV10-1 | CASSEATADNEQFF
16 | TRBJ2-3 | TRBV7-2 | CASSTRPGQGTDTQYF
16 | TRBJ2-2 | TRBV28 | CASSLFGPRGTGELFF
14 | TRBJ2-1 | TRBV28 | CAIMGRPIYNEQFF
12 | TRBJ1-1 | TRBV7-2 | CASDQGGTEAFF
17 | TRBJ2-3 | TRBV5-6 | CASSFLRSGRAGDTQYF
13 | TRBJ1-1 | TRBV10-3 | CAIKGVGYTEAFF
14 | TRBJ2-1 | TRBV6-1 | CASSGTYSYNEQFF
14 | TRBJ2-1 | TRBV7-9 | CASSSRDRRHEQFF
16 | TRBJ2-7 | TRBV18 | CASSLMSRANSYEQYF
14 | TRBJ1-1 | TRBV6-1 | CASSEGWSEREAFF
16 | TRBJ2-7 | TRBV5-1 | CASSLGSAIPSYEQYF
15 | TRBJ2-1 | TRBV5-4 | CASSPAGTGYNEQFF
14 | TRBJ1-4 | TRBV6-5 | CASSLNPMNEKLFF
16 | TRBJ1-4 | TRBV7-2 | CASSLEAGRLVEKLFF
16 | TRBJ2-5 | TRBV7-3 | CASSQYSDPYQETQYF
15 | TRBJ1-4 | TRBV7-6 | CASRLTGTENEKLFF
16 | TRBJ2-2 | TRBV7-3 | CASSLLSTGNTGELFF
15 | TRBJ1-5 | TRBV5-1 | CASSLDSPSNQPQHF
13 | TRBJ1-1 | TRBV6-1 | CASSLGRNTEAFF
14 | TRBJ1-2 | TRBV10-3 | CAISERVGDYGYTF
16 | TRBJ2-7 | TRBV7-9 | CAFRGDWQSFSYEQYF
14 | TRBJ1-2 | TRBV4-3 | CASSQDPTDYGYTF
14 | TRBJ1-5 | TRBV5-1 | CASSPSTDTQPQHF
16 | TRBJ2-3 | TRBV28 | CASTPPGTTSTDTQYF
15 | TRBJ2-5 | TRBV21-1 | CASSKAWRIQETQYF
15 | TRBJ2-7 | TRBV28 | CASSFRGGPTYEQYF
16 | TRBJ1-4 | TRBV19 | CASTTLSGGRNEKLFF
16 | TRBJ2-5 | TRBV5-6 | CASSPDGFGYQETQYF
15 | TRBJ2-6 | TRBV6-1 | CASEGGHSGANVLTF
13 | TRBJ1-6 | TRBV7-9 | CASRNDRNSPLHF
15 | TRBJ2-5 | TRBV7-3 | CASSLVFGTQETQYF
17 | TRBJ2-7 | TRBV6-1 | CASSERGTSGYRYEQYF
14 | TRBJ2-3 | TRBV5-1 | CASSSLGGTDTQYF
15 | TRBJ2-2 | TRBV5-1 | CASGRQIANTGELFF
14 | TRBJ1-1 | TRBV2 | CASRRNTMNTEAFF
18 | TRBJ2-1 | TRBV6-1 | CASSEGLAGGPGYNEQFF
13 | TRBJ1-2 | TRBV19 | CASRSQPNYGYTF
15 | TRBJ2-7 | TRBV9 | CASSVQAGGSYEQYF
15 | TRBJ1-1 | TRBV7-8 | CASSLFGQGRGEAFF
15 | TRBJ2-1 | TRBV9 | CASSRTSGSGGEQFF
13 | TRBJ2-1 | TRBV5-1 | CASTLDYHNEQFF
15 | TRBJ2-7 | TRBV5-6 | CASSLGRDPLAGVFF
14 | TRBJ1-5 | TRBV2 | CASKIGTVNQPQHF